The 32 T cell receptor beta chains below all came from one sample that was sequenced in a study of blood T cell repertoires in COVID-19. The method was immunoSEQ multiplex PCR; TCRdb's version includes in-frame clones alone and lacks a portion of them. The data contain about 130,000 clones, about four fifths of them singletons. Input material: peripheral blood. The receptors come from a woman in her fifties or sixties with acute or convalescent COVID-19.

The J gene is TRBJ2-1, the V gene TRBV5-4; D not certain. The V gene's germline CDR1 is SGHNT and CDR2 YYREEE (reference sequence). The V gene lost 3 bases and the J gene lost 1 base, with 5 bases spanning the gap. CDR3 size: 13 residues. For the CDR3, the DNA is TGTGCCAGCAGCTGGAGTTCCTACAATGAGCAGTTCTTC. This gives the protein CASSWSSYNEQFF.

V usage is TRBV19 and J usage is TRBJ1-4; no firm D call. V gave up 4 bases and J gave up 3 bases, with 12 bases separating them. Looked up from germline, CDR1 is LNHDA and CDR2 is SQIVND (reference sequence). The CDR3 runs to 15 residues. In nucleotides, the CDR3 is TGTGCCAGTAGTACCGAACAGATCCCTAATGAAAAACTGTTTTTT. This codes for CASSTEQIPNEKLFF. The full variable domain, in which reference TRBV19 and TRBJ1-4 provide the parts outside the CDR3, is DGGITQSPKYLFRKEGQNVTLSCEQNLNHDAMYWYRQDPGQGLRLIYYSQIVNDFQKGDIAEGYSVSREKKESFPLTVTSAQKNPTAFYLCASSTEQIPNEKLFFGSGTQLSVL.

The CDR3 loop is CASSVAVGRSPYGYTF. CDR3 bases: TGTGCCAGCAGCGTAGCCGTTGGGAGGTCCCCTTATGGCTACACCTTC. This chain connects TRBV9 to TRBJ1-2; D unresolved. The CDR3 length is 16 residues. The ends were cut back, 0 bases at V and 5 bases at J, with 17 bases in the middle. Germline CDR1 SGDLS, CDR2 YYNGEE.

V usage is TRBV12-3 or TRBV12-4 and J usage is TRBJ1-5; D gene ambiguous. The CDR3 consists of 13 residues. Trimming took off 6 bases at V and 6 bases at J, with 12 bases between the two ends. The CDR3 DNA reads TGTGCCAGCAGGGGCCCCAGCGGTCAGCCCCAGCATTTT. As protein: CASRGPSGQPQHF.

The rearrangement joins TRBV7-2 to TRBJ1-5; D not certain. The CDR3 consists of 15 residues. The germline gives CDR1 SGHTA, CDR2 FQGNSA. V was trimmed by 1 base and J by 3 bases, leaving 10 bases between them. The chain's CDR3 is CASSLGGVLNQPQHF. CDR3 DNA: TGTGCCAGCAGCTTAGGGGGAGTCCTCAATCAGCCCCAGCATTTT.

The rearrangement links TRBV18 to TRBJ2-7; 12 nucleotides match TRBD2. CDR3 length: 13 residues. Losses at the gene ends were 6 bases for V and 3 bases for J; bases not matched to a gene: 0. Germline V lookup: CDR1 KGHSH, CDR2 LQKENI. The CDR3 nucleotides read TGTGCCAGCTCGGGACTAGCGGGCTACGAGCAGTACTTC. Its translation: CASSGLAGYEQYF.

This clone was seen just once. The CDR3 DNA reads as TGTGCCAGCAGCCCTCAAACGGTTTTCTATGGCTACACCTTC. Its translation: CASSPQTVFYGYTF. The rearrangement joins TRBV9 to TRBJ1-2, with D hard to call. CDR3 length: 14 residues. V was clipped by 4 bases and J by 4 bases, with 14 bases between them. Germline V gene data show CDR1 as SGDLS and CDR2 as YYNGEE.

This chain links TRBV6-6 with TRBJ1-2; D is possibly TRBD1 (5 bases). Trimming pared 5 bases from V and 1 base from J, leaving 17 bases between. This CDR3 is 16 amino acids long. Germline V gene sequence: CDR1 MNHNY, CDR2 SVGAGI (reference sequence). CDR3 nucleotides: TGTGCCAGCAGTCCCGGGGGAAAGCCCTTTAACTATGGCTACACCTTC. Its protein is CASSPGGKPFNYGYTF.

This chain connects TRBV30 to TRBJ1-2, with 10 positions matching TRBD1. The germline V gene has CDR1 GTSNPN and CDR2 SVGIG (reference sequence). The CDR3 extends over 14 amino acids. V gave up 3 bases and J gave up 8 bases; unmatched junction bases: 9. CDR3: CAWSGTGAVGGYTF. The CDR3 bases are TGTGCCTGGAGCGGGACAGGGGCGGTGGGAGGCTACACCTTC.

The gene calls are TRBV5-1 and TRBJ2-1; 7 bases fit TRBD1. V lost 4 bases to trimming and J lost 4 bases; unmatched junction nucleotides: 5. In germline, CDR1 is SGHRS, CDR2 YFSETQ. The CDR3 is 14 amino acids. The CDR3 nucleotides read TGCGCCAGCAGCCCGGGACAGAGGTACAATGAGCAGTTCTTC. This gives the protein CASSPGQRYNEQFF. Drawing the rest from reference TRBV5-1 and TRBJ2-1, the complete variable domain is KAGVTQTPRYLIKTRGQQVTLSCSPISGHRSVSWYQQTPGQGLQFLFEYFSETQRNKGNFPGRFSGRQFSNSRSEMNVSTLELGDSALYLCASSPGQRYNEQFFGPGTRLTVL.

The V and J genes are TRBV4-2 and TRBJ1-3; D gene ambiguous. The CDR3 is 15 amino acids. V shed 2 bases and J shed 2 bases, with 10 bases lying between them. Germline CDR1 reads LGHNA; CDR2 reads YNFKEQ. In nucleotides, the CDR3 is TGTGCCAGCAGCCAACCGGGAGGCGCTGGAAACACCATATATTTT. It yields the protein CASSQPGGAGNTIYF.

The V gene is TRBV6-2 or TRBV6-3, the J gene TRBJ2-3; 12 bases agree with TRBD2. Germline CDR1 reads MNHEY; CDR2 reads SVGEGT. V gave up 0 bases and J gave up 0 bases; unmatched junction bases: 1. CDR3 size: 17 residues. The CDR3 region has the DNA TGTGCCAGCAGTTACTCGACTAGCGGGGGAAGCACAGATACGCAGTATTTT. Amino acids: CASSYSTSGGSTDTQYF.

The V and J genes are TRBV15 and TRBJ1-1, with D tentatively TRBD1 (6 bases). The germline V gene encodes CDR1 LNHNV and CDR2 YYDKDF (reference sequence). Trimming cost V 5 bases and J 3 bases, with 13 bases left between them. The CDR3 covers 14 residues. The DNA for the CDR3 is TGTGCCACCAGCCGTGGGGGGGCCGACACTGAAGCTTTCTTT. Translating gives CATSRGGADTEAFF.

This chain connects TRBV5-1 to TRBJ2-1; 9 bases are shared with TRBD2. J lost 4 bases, V lost 5 bases, and 7 bases had no gene match. This CDR3 is built from 15 residues. The germline V gene has CDR1 SGHRS and CDR2 YFSETQ. The CDR3: CASRTTSGPYNEQFF. The CDR3 DNA sequence: TGCGCCAGCAGAACTACTAGCGGGCCGTACAATGAGCAGTTCTTC. Full variable domain (missing parts from reference TRBV5-1 and TRBJ2-1): KAGVTQTPRYLIKTRGQQVTLSCSPISGHRSVSWYQQTPGQGLQFLFEYFSETQRNKGNFPGRFSGRQFSNSRSEMNVSTLELGDSALYLCASRTTSGPYNEQFFGPGTRLTVL.

The chain uses TRBV3-1 (or the pseudogene TRBV3-2) and TRBJ2-2; D is unresolved. Trimming left V 1 base short and J 4 bases short, with 4 bases between. CDR3 length: 13 amino acids. Per germline, CDR1 LGHDT and CDR2 YNNKEL (reference sequence). The CDR3 region is CASSQGLTGELFF. The CDR3 region has the DNA TGTGCCAGCAGCCAAGGGCTCACCGGGGAGCTGTTTTTT.

This rearrangement joins TRBV27 to TRBJ1-1, with D maybe TRBD1 (5 bases). Deletions cut 6 bases from V and 0 bases from J, with 20 bases between. This CDR3 has 17 residues. From germline, CDR1 is MNHEY and CDR2 SMNVEV (reference sequence). CDR3 loop: CASRPSGWTYMNTEAFF. CDR3 DNA sequence: TGTGCCAGCAGACCCTCAGGGTGGACGTACATGAACACTGAAGCTTTCTTT.

The chain joins TRBV2 to TRBJ2-3, with 13 bases lining up with TRBD2. V was pared by 5 bases and J by 3 bases, with 11 bases of the junction left unmatched. Germline V gene sequence: CDR1 SNHLY, CDR2 FYNNEI. CDR3 length equals 18 residues. The CDR3 region has the DNA TGTGCCAGCAGTCGAACTCCGACTAGCGGGGGGTCTACAGATACGCAGTATTTT. Residues: CASSRTPTSGGSTDTQYF.

This clone was seen more than once but under ten times. The V and J genes are TRBV2 and TRBJ1-1, with no clear D. The CDR3 has 13 residues. Germline lookup yields CDR1 SNHLY and CDR2 FYNNEI. V shed 3 bases and J shed 4 bases, with 9 bases lying between them. The CDR3 DNA follows: TGTGCCAGCAGTGATATTCCCAGCACTGAAGCTTTCTTT. As protein: CASSDIPSTEAFF.

The chain couples TRBV12-3 or TRBV12-4 to TRBJ2-7; D remains unclear. This CDR3 spans 11 amino acids. Trimming cost V 4 bases and J 4 bases, with 5 bases left between them. The CDR3 protein is CASSSGYEQYF. In DNA form, the CDR3 reads TGTGCCAGCAGTTCAGGTTACGAGCAGTACTTC.

This chain links TRBV30 with TRBJ1-2, with 10 positions matching TRBD1. CDR1 is GTSNPN and CDR2 is SVGIG in the germline V gene (reference sequence). The CDR3 loop spans 15 amino acids. V was pared by 7 bases and J by 1 base, with 9 bases of the junction left unmatched. CDR3 nucleotides: TGTGCCTTGTTCTCCGGGACAGGGGTTAACTATGGCTACACCTTC. Amino acid sequence: CALFSGTGVNYGYTF.

This clone was observed a few times. The chain has TRBV30 and TRBJ1-1; 7 bases are a match to TRBD1. V shed 3 bases, J shed 0 bases, and the junction held 13 bases outside the gene matches. Germline V gene sequence: CDR1 GTSNPN, CDR2 SVGIG (reference sequence). The CDR3 has 17 residues. The CDR3 sequence is CAWRRNQRQGLNTEAFF. The CDR3 nucleotides read TGTGCCTGGAGGCGAAATCAAAGACAGGGACTGAACACTGAAGCTTTCTTT.

The J gene is TRBJ2-2, the V gene TRBV5-1; 9 bases map to TRBD1. CDR3 length equals 15 residues. The germline V gene has CDR1 SGHRS and CDR2 YFSETQ. The V and J ends lost 4 bases and 4 bases, in that order; junction bases with no gene match: 5. The CDR3 here is CASSQPTGGTGELFF. The CDR3, as DNA: TGCGCCAGCAGCCAGCCGACAGGGGGCACCGGGGAGCTGTTTTTT.

The J gene is TRBJ1-5, the V gene TRBV10-3, with D unresolved. This CDR3 is built from 14 residues. The V end was cut by 2 bases, the J end by 2 bases, with 7 bases between. CDR1 ENHRY and CDR2 SYGVKD come from the germline V gene. CDR3 sequence reads: CAISEVAGNQPQHF. The CDR3 DNA reads TGTGCCATCAGTGAGGTAGCAGGCAATCAGCCCCAGCATTTT.

CDR3 nucleotides: TGTGCCAGCACACGACTAGCGGGGTTAACAGATACGCAGTATTTT. Translating gives CASTRLAGLTDTQYF. The gene calls are TRBV2 and TRBJ2-3; 11 nucleotides line up with TRBD2. Germline V CDR1 and CDR2: SNHLY, FYNNEI. The V segment lost 7 bases and the J segment 3 bases; nucleotides outside the gene matches: 6. The length of the CDR3 is 15 residues.

V usage is TRBV10-3 and J usage is TRBJ1-6, with 8 bases lining up with TRBD1. The ends lost 3 bases at V and 8 bases at J; junction bases unmatched: 21. Germline CDR1 ENHRY, CDR2 SYGVKD. The CDR3 is 20 amino acids. Here the CDR3 reads CAISDEYWDRRDEADSPLHF. In DNA form, the CDR3 reads TGTGCCATCAGTGATGAGTATTGGGACAGGAGGGATGAGGCGGATTCACCCCTCCACTTT.

The chain links TRBV19 to TRBJ1-2; tentatively, D is TRBD1 (6 bases). Germline V gene lookup returns CDR1 LNHDA and CDR2 SQIVND (reference sequence). This CDR3 is built from 17 residues. Trimming shortened V by 5 bases and J by 8 bases, and 27 bases separated the two germline ends. CDR3 sequence (DNA): TGTGCCAGTAGTGTTGGGTTAAAAACAGGGCGGACGGGAGGCTACACCTTC. Residues: CASSVGLKTGRTGGYTF.

This chain uses TRBV12-5 with TRBJ1-2; D uncertain. V was pared by 3 bases and J by 8 bases, with 7 bases between. The germline CDR1 and CDR2 sequences are LGHNT and FRNRAP. The CDR3 consists of 11 residues. The CDR3 region has the DNA TGTGCTAGTGGTTTACTCGGGGGCTACACCTTC. Translated, it gives CASGLLGGYTF.

The table lists this clone with a count of one. V gene TRBV27 combines with J gene TRBJ1-5, with TRBD1 as a possible D gene (6 bases). The CDR3 has 14 amino acids. CDR1 MNHEY and CDR2 SMNVEV come from the germline V gene (reference sequence). Trimming cost V 4 bases and J 6 bases, with 13 bases left between them. The CDR3 loop is CASSSLTGTQPQHF. In DNA, the CDR3 is TGTGCCAGCAGTTCCTTAACAGGGACTCAGCCCCAGCATTTT.

The chain carries TRBV28 and TRBJ1-1; D remains unclear. Trimming left V 5 bases short and J 1 base short, with 5 bases between. CDR1 is MDHEN and CDR2 is SYDVKM in the germline V gene. The CDR3 length is 12 residues. The CDR3 protein is CASSERNTEAFF. As DNA, the CDR3 is TGTGCCAGCAGTGAGAGGAACACTGAAGCTTTCTTT.

In this sample, this clone turned up once. The rearrangement uses TRBV11-1 and TRBJ1-6; a weak D match, TRBD1 (5 bases). Germline V gene lookup returns CDR1 SGHAT and CDR2 FQDESV (reference sequence). The CDR3 consists of 14 residues. V was trimmed by 1 base and J by 7 bases, leaving 8 bases between them. The CDR3 DNA reads TGTGCCAGCAGCTTAGGGGGCAGCAATTCACCCCTCCACTTT. It translates to CASSLGGSNSPLHF.

Only a few counts were recorded for this clone. The V call is TRBV3-1 (or the pseudogene TRBV3-2), the J call TRBJ1-1, with D maybe TRBD1 (5 bases). The CDR3 is made up of 15 amino acids. CDR1 and CDR2 from the germline V gene are LGHDT and YNNKEL (reference sequence). The V end was cut by 3 bases, the J end by 5 bases, with 16 bases between. The CDR3 loop reads CASSHWRVGQTEAFF. The CDR3 nucleotides read TGTGCCAGCAGCCATTGGAGGGTGGGGCAAACTGAAGCTTTCTTT.

The chain uses TRBV5-1 and TRBJ2-1, with D tentatively TRBD1 (5 bases). Germline V gene sequence: CDR1 SGHRS, CDR2 YFSETQ. CDR3 length equals 15 residues. Trimming left V 4 bases short and J 8 bases short, with 19 bases between. CDR3 nucleotides: TGCGCCAGCAGCGCGAGTAGGGGCAATGATTATGAGCAGTTCTTC. Amino acid sequence: CASSASRGNDYEQFF.